The rows below give T cell receptor beta chains drawn from one sample of a study of technical replicates of blood from a few donors. Generated by immunoSEQ multiplex PCR, the TCRdb table keeps only in-frame clones and is missing some. The profile shows 55,000 to 75,000 clones, approximately 94% of them singletons. Sample: PBMCs. Receptors were obtained from a human donor in good health. Some clones in this sample may be carry-over from other donors' samples. The CDR3 runs from the conserved cysteine through the conserved F or W. Fields, in order: J gene, D gene, clone size, V gene, CDR3 protein, CDR3 DNA. A D gene is named only where the DNA matches it firmly. Clone size appears in some rows only: once, few, many, or a class for an expanded clone.

>TRBJ2-1|NA|NA|TRBV5-4
CASSSPTGEQFF
TGTGCCAGCAGCTCCCCGACTGGTGAGCAGTTCTTC
>TRBJ1-1|TRBD1|once|TRBV7-2
CASSLNRGLNTEAFF
TGTGCCAGCAGCTTAAACAGGGGGCTGAACACTGAAGCTTTCTTT
>TRBJ2-3|TRBD2|once|TRBV2
CATSKGLAGQDTQYF
TGTGCCACCTCAAAGGGACTAGCGGGGCAAGATACGCAGTATTTT
>TRBJ2-5|TRBD2|NA|TRBV5-1
CASSLLAGGQETQYF
TGCGCCAGCAGCTTGCTAGCGGGGGGACAAGAGACCCAGTACTTC
>TRBJ2-7|TRBD1|NA|TRBV29-1
CSVGGQGGISYEQYF
TGCAGCGTAGGGGGACAGGGGGGCATCTCCTACGAGCAGTACTTC
>TRBJ2-7|NA|NA|TRBV30
CAWRKKGLTYEQYF
TGTGCCTGGAGGAAAAAGGGGTTGACCTACGAGCAGTACTTC
>TRBJ1-4|NA|NA|TRBV4-1
CASSQNSARREKLFF
TGCGCCAGCAGCCAAAACAGTGCCCGAAGGGAAAAACTGTTTTTT
>TRBJ1-4|NA|once|TRBV5-1
CASRAQTTNEKLFF
TGCGCCAGCAGGGCTCAGACAACTAATGAAAAACTGTTTTTT
>TRBJ2-7|TRBD2|few|TRBV5-1
CASSQTGTSGRAGSYEQYF
TGCGCCAGCAGCCAAACCGGGACTAGCGGGAGGGCTGGATCCTACGAGCAGTACTTC
>TRBJ2-3|NA|NA|TRBV5-1
CASSLAGIREYTDTQYF
TGCGCCAGCAGCTTAGCGGGTATTAGGGAATACACAGATACGCAGTATTTT
>TRBJ1-2|NA|NA|TRBV6-5
CASSYSRAGSYGYTF
TGTGCCAGCAGTTACTCGAGGGCAGGCAGCTATGGCTACACCTTC
>TRBJ1-1|NA|NA|TRBV11-3
CASSFWQGTEAFF
TGTGCCAGCAGCTTTTGGCAGGGTACTGAAGCTTTCTTT
>TRBJ1-1|TRBD1|once|TRBV6-5
CASSSGDRGRAEAFF
TGTGCCAGCAGTTCTGGGGACAGGGGGAGAGCTGAAGCTTTCTTT
>TRBJ2-3|NA|once|TRBV12-5
CASGKTFTDTQYF
TGTGCTAGTGGTAAGACTTTCACAGATACGCAGTATTTT
>TRBJ2-6|NA|once|TRBV19
CASSPQTAGANVLTF
TGTGCCAGTAGTCCGCAGACAGCTGGGGCCAACGTCCTGACTTTC
>TRBJ1-1|NA|NA|TRBV20-1
CSAGTGWRAFF
TGCAGTGCTGGTACAGGTTGGCGAGCTTTCTTT
>TRBJ1-1|NA|NA|TRBV28
CASSLSVREAFF
TGTGCCAGCAGTTTAAGTGTACGGGAAGCTTTCTTT
>TRBJ1-4|NA|NA|TRBV6-6
CASSSSGRSEDEKLFF
TGTGCCAGCAGTTCCTCAGGGAGATCTGAGGATGAAAAACTGTTTTTT
>TRBJ2-7|NA|NA|TRBV25-1
CASSLMTGGSGEQYF
TGTGCCAGCAGTCTTATGACAGGCGGCTCGGGGGAGCAGTACTTC
>TRBJ2-2|TRBD2|NA|TRBV6-5
CASRLAGYTGELFF
TGTGCCAGCAGACTAGCGGGGTACACCGGGGAGCTGTTTTTT
>TRBJ2-7|NA|NA|TRBV30
CAWSKGSYEQYF
TGTGCCTGGAGTAAGGGGTCGTACGAGCAGTACTTC
>TRBJ2-3|TRBD2|NA|TRBV30
CAWDFAGAEDTQYF
TGTGCCTGGGATTTTGCGGGAGCGGAAGATACGCAGTATTTT
>TRBJ2-3|NA|NA|TRBV4-2
CATLPTGGTDTQYF
TGTGCCACCCTACCAACGGGAGGCACAGATACGCAGTATTTT
>TRBJ2-5|NA|NA|TRBV2
CASSGDQGTQYF
TGTGCCAGCAGTGGAGACCAGGGGACCCAGTACTTC
>TRBJ1-1|NA|NA|TRBV6-6
CASSYGTGITEAFF
TGTGCCAGCAGTTACGGGACTGGGATCACTGAAGCTTTCTTT
>TRBJ2-7|TRBD1|NA|TRBV7-2
CASSLGRGPYEQYF
TGTGCCAGCAGCTTAGGCAGGGGGCCTTACGAGCAGTACTTC
>TRBJ1-6|NA|NA|TRBV2
CASIRDKGNSPLHF
TGTGCCAGCATTCGGGATAAGGGAAATTCACCCCTCCACTTT
>TRBJ2-7|TRBD1|once|TRBV6-5
CASSEGTAYEQYF
TGTGCCAGCAGTGAAGGGACAGCCTACGAGCAGTACTTC
>TRBJ2-7|TRBD1|NA|TRBV27
CASRKRTGYEQYF
TGTGCCAGCAGGAAACGGACAGGTTACGAGCAGTACTTC
>TRBJ2-3|TRBD1|NA|TRBV10-3
CAISTTLDRDPDTQYF
TGTGCCATCAGTACAACCTTGGACAGGGATCCAGATACGCAGTATTTT
>TRBJ2-5|TRBD1|NA|TRBV7-2
CASSPDRGQETQYF
TGTGCCAGCAGCCCGGACAGGGGCCAAGAGACCCAGTACTTC
>TRBJ2-1|TRBD2|NA|TRBV10-3
CAIRGTSGNRYNEQFF
TGTGCCATCAGGGGGACTAGCGGGAACCGGTACAATGAGCAGTTCTTC
>TRBJ1-5|NA|NA|TRBV6-5
CASRQASNQPQHF
TGTGCCAGCAGACAGGCTAGCAATCAGCCCCAGCATTTT
>TRBJ1-3|TRBD1|once|TRBV25-1
CASSGSPGQGTYTIYF
TGTGCCAGCAGTGGATCACCGGGACAGGGGACTTACACCATATATTTT
>TRBJ2-5|TRBD2|NA|TRBV9
CASSVDGRAGETQYF
TGTGCCAGCAGCGTAGACGGGAGGGCTGGGGAGACCCAGTACTTC
>TRBJ1-2|TRBD1|NA|TRBV6-6
CASSRDSLGGYTF
TGTGCCAGCAGTCGGGACAGCCTCGGGGGCTACACCTTC
>TRBJ2-2|NA|NA|TRBV7-8
CASSPREAVNTGELFF
TGTGCCAGCAGCCCCCGGGAAGCGGTGAACACCGGGGAGCTGTTTTTT
>TRBJ2-7|NA|NA|TRBV5-6
CASSLFSASSYEQYF
TGTGCCAGCAGCTTGTTTAGCGCAAGCTCCTACGAGCAGTACTTC
>TRBJ1-6|TRBD1|NA|TRBV5-6
CASTRQGASNSPLHF
TGTGCCAGCACCAGGCAGGGGGCGAGTAATTCACCCCTCCACTTT
>TRBJ1-4|NA|once|TRBV4-2
CASSPKGDSNEKLFF
TGTGCCAGCAGCCCAAAGGGGGATAGTAATGAAAAACTGTTTTTT
>TRBJ2-1|TRBD2|NA|TRBV13
CASSSRDYLGRGNNEQFF
TGTGCCAGCAGCTCCAGGGACTACCTAGGAAGAGGCAACAATGAGCAGTTCTTC
>TRBJ2-3|NA|NA|TRBV5-1
CASSLVGGMSTDTQYF
TGCGCCAGCAGCTTGGTAGGGGGTATGAGCACAGATACGCAGTATTTT
>TRBJ1-4|NA|NA|TRBV25-1
CASSPTGNRDEKLFF
TGTGCCAGCAGTCCAACGGGGAACAGGGATGAAAAACTGTTTTTT
>TRBJ1-6|TRBD1|NA|TRBV2
CASRETGQSPLHF
TGTGCCAGCAGGGAGACAGGGCAATCACCCCTCCACTTT
>TRBJ1-2|NA|NA|TRBV5-4
CASSSLEGDYGYTF
TGTGCCAGCAGCTCACTAGAGGGGGACTATGGCTACACCTTC
>TRBJ1-1|NA|NA|TRBV6-5
CASNEHRAGNTEAFF
TGTGCCAGCAACGAGCACAGGGCCGGGAACACTGAAGCTTTCTTT
>TRBJ2-5|TRBD2|NA|TRBV7-2
CASSLRLAGVRETQYF
TGTGCCAGCAGCTTAAGACTAGCGGGAGTACGAGAGACCCAGTACTTC